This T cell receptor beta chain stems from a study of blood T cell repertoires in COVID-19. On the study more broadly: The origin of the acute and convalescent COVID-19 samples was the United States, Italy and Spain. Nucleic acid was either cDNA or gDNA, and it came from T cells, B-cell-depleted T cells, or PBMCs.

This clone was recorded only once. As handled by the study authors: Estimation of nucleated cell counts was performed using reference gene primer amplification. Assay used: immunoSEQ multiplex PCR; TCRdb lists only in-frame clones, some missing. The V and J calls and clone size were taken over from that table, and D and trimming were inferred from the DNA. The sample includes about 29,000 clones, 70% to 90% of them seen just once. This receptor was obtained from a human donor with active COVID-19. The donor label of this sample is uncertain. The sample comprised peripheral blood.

The CDR3 region is CASSWTGEQFF. CDR3 sequence (DNA): TGTGCCAGCAGCTGGACTGGTGAGCAGTTCTTC. V is TRBV11-3 and J is TRBJ2-1, with a weak D call TRBD2 (5 bases). The CDR3 totals 11 residues. Trimming took 4 bases from V and 9 from J, leaving 7 bases between them. Germline assignment: CDR1 SGHNT and CDR2 YENEEA.